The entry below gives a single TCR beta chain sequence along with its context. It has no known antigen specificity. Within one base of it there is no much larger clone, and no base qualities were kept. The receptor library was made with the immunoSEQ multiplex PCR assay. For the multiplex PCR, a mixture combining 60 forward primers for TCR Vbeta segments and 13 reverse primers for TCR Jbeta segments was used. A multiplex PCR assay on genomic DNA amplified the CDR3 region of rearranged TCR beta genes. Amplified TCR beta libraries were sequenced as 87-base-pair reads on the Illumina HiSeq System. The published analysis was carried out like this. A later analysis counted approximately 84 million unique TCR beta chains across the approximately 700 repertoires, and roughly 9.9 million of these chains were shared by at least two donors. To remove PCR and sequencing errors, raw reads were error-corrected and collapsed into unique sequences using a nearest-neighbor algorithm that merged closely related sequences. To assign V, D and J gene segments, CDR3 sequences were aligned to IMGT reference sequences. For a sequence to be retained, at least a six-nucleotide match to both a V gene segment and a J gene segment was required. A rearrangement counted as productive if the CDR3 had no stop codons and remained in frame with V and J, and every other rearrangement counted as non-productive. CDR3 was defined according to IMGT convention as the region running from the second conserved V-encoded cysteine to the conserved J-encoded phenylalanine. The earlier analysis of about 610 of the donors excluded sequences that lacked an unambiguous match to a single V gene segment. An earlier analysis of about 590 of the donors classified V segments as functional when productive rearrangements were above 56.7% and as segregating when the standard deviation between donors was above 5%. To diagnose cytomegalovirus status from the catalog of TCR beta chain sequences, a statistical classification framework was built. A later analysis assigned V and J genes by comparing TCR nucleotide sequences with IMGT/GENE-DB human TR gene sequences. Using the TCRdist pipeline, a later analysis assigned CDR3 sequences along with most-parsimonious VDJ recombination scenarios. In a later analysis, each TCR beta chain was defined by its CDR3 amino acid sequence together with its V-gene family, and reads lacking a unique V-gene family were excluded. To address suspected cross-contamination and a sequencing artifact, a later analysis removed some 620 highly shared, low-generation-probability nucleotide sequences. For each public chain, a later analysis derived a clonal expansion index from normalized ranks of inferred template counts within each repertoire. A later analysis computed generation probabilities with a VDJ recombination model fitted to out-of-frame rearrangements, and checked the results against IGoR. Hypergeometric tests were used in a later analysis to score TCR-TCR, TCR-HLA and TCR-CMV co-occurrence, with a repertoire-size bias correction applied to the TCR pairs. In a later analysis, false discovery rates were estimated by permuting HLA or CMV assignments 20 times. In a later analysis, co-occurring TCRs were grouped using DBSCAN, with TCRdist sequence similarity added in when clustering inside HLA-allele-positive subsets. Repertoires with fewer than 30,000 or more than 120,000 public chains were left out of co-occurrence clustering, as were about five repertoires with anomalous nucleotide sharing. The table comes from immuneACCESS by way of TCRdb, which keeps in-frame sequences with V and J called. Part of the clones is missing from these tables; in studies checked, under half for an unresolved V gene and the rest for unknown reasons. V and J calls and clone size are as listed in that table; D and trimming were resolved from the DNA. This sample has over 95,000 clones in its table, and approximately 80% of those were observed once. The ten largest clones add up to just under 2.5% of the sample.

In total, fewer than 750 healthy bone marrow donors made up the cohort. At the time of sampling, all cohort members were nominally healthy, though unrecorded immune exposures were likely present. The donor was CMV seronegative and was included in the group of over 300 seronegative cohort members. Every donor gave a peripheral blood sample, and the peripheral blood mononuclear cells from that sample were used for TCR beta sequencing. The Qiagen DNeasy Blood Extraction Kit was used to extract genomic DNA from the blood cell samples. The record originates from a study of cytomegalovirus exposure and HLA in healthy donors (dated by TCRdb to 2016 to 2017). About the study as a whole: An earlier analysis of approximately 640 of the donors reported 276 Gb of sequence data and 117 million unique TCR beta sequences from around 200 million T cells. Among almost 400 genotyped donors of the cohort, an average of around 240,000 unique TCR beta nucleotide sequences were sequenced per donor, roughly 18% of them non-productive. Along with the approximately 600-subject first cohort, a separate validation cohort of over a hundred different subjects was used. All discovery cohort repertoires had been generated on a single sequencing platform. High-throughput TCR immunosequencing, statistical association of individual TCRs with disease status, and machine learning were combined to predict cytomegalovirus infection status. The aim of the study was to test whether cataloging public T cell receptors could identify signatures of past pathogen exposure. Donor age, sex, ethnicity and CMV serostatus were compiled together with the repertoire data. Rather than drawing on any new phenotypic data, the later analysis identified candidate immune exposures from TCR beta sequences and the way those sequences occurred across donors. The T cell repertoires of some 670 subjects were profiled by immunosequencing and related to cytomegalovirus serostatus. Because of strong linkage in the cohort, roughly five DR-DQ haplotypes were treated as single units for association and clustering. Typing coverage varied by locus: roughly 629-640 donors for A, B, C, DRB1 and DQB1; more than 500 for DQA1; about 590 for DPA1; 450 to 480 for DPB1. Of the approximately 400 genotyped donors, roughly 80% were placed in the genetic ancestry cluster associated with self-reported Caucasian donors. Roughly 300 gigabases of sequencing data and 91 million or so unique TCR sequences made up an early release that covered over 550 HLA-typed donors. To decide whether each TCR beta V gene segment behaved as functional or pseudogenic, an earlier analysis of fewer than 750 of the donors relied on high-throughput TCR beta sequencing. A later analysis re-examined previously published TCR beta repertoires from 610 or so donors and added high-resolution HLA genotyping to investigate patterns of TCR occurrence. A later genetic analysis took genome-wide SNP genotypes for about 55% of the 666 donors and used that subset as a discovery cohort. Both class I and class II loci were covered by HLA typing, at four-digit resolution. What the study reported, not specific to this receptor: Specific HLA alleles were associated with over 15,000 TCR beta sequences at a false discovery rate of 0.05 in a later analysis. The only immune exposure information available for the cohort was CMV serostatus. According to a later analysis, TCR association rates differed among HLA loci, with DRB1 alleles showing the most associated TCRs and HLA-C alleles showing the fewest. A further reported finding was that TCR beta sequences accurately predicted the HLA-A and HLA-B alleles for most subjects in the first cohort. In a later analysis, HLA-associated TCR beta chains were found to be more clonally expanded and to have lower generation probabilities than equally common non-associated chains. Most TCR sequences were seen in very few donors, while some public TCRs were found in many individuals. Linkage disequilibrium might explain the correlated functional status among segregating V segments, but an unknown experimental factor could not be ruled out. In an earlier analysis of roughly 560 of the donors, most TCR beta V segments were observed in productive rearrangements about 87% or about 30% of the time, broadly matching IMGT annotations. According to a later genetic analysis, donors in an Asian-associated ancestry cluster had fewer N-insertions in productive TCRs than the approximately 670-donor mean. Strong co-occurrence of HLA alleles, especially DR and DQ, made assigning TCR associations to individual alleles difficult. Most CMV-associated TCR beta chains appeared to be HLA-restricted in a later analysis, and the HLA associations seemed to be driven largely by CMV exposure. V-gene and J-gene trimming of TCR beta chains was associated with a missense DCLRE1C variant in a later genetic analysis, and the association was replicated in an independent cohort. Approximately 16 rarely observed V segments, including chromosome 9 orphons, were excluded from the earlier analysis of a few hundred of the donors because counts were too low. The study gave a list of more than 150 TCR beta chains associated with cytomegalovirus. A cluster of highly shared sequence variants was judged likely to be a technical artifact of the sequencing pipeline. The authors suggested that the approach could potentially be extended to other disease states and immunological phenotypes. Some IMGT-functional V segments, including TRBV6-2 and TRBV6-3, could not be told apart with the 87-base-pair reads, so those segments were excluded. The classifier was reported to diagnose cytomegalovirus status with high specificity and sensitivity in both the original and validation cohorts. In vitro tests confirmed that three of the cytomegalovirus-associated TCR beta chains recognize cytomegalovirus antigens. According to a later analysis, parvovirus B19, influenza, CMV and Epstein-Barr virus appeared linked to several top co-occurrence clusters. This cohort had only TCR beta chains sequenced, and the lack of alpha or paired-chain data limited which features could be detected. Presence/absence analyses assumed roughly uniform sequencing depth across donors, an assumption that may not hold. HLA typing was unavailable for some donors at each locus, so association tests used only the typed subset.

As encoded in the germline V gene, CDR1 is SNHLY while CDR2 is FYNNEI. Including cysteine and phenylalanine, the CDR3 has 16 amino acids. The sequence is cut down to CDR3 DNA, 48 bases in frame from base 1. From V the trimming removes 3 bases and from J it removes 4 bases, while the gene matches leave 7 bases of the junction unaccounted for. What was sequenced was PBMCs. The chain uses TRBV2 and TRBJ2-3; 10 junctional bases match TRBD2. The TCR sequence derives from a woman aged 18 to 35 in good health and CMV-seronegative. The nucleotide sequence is TGTGCCAGCAGTGATGTCTCTAGCGGGAGAGCAGATACGCAGTATTTT. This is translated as CASSDVSSGRADTQYF.